This T cell receptor beta chain is drawn from a study of control samples from healthy donors and cancer patients. CDR1 is MNHEY and CDR2 is SVGAGI in the germline V gene. Trimming took 6 bases from V and 0 from J, leaving 9 bases between them. The CDR3 is made up of 15 amino acids. This clone was seen a handful of times. Generated by immunoSEQ multiplex PCR, the TCRdb table keeps only in-frame clones and is missing some. This table has around 140,000 clones, about nine tenths appearing once. The chain combines TRBV6-5 with TRBJ1-6; D not certain. Input material: blood. This TCR was sampled from a man aged 25 to 40 in good health. The CDR3 nucleotides are TGTGCCAGCAGAACTGAGAGCTCCTATAATTCACCCCTCCACTTT. It is translated as CASRTESSYNSPLHF.